This TCR beta chain came from a study of T cell repertoires in cytomegalovirus infection. The wider study: Public TCR beta signatures indicated both CMV infection and matching HLA type. Overall study findings and caveats: The ex vivo response showed dominance by HLA-C-restricted CMV-specific TCR beta clonotypes. Of the TCR beta families, the public ones yielded a cumulative frequency that identified carriers of CMV plus the relevant HLA.

V lost 3 bases, J lost 6 bases, and 6 bases stayed unmatched. The CDR3 length is 14 residues. Germline V gene sequence: CDR1 SGHRS, CDR2 YFSETQ. A single record per CDR3 protein comes from TCRdb applying MiXCR to the reads. The sample holds hundreds of thousands of distinct CDR3 sequences, more than 20% seen once. Comment on this clonotype: Its specificity is unknown.

This TCR derives from a human donor in good health (CMV status not recorded). Some clones in this sample may be carry-over from other donors' samples. The chain couples TRBV5-1 to TRBJ2-1; TRBD1 agrees at 7 bases. The sequenced sample consisted of CD8+ T cells from PBMCs. CDR3: CASSSSGQSNEQFF. The CDR3 DNA follows: TGCGCCAGCAGCTCCTCGGGACAGAGCAATGAGCAGTTCTTC.